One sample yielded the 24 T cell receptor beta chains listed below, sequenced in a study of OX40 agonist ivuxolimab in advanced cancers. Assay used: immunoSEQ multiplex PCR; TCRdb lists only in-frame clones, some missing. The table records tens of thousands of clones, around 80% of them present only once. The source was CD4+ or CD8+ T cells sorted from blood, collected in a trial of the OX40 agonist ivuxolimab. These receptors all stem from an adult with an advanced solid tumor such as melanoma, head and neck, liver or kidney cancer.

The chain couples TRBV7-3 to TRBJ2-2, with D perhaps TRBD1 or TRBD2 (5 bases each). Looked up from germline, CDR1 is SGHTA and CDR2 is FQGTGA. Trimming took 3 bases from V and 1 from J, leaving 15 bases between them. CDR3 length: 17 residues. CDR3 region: CASSFLTGTRNTGELFF. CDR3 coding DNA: TGTGCCAGCAGCTTCTTAACCGGGACGCGGAACACCGGGGAGCTGTTTTTT.

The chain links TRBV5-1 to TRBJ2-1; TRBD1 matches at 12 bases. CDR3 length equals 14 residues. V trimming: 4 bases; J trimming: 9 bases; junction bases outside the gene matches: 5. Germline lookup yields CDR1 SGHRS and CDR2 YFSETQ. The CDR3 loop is CASSPGTGGTEQFF. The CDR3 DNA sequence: TGCGCCAGCAGCCCCGGGACAGGGGGCACTGAGCAGTTCTTC.

The CDR3 is CASRPRSGGGGELFF. Here the CDR3 DNA reads TGTGCCAGCCGCCCCCGGAGCGGAGGAGGCGGGGAGCTGTTTTTT. The chain has TRBV2 and TRBJ2-2; D is possibly TRBD2 (5 bases). Germline CDR1 SNHLY, CDR2 FYNNEI. The V end was cut by 8 bases, the J end by 7 bases, with 20 bases between. CDR3 length: 15 amino acids.

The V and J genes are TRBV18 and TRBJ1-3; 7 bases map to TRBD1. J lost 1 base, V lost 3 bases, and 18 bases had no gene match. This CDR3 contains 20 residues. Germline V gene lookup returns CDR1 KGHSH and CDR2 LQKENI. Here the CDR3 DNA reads TGTGCCAGCTCACCCCTAAGGGACAGACCAGCCCCCCCATCTGGAAACACCATATATTTT. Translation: CASSPLRDRPAPPSGNTIYF.

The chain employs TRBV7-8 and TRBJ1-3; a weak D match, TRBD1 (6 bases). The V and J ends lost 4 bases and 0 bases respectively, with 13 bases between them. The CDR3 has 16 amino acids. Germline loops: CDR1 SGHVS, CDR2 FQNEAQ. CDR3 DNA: TGTGCCAGCAGCTCGACAGGCCTCAGCTCTGGAAACACCATATATTTT. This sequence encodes CASSSTGLSSGNTIYF.

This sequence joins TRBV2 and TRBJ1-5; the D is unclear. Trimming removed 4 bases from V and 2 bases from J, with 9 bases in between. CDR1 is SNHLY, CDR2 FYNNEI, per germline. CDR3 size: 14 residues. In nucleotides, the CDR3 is TGTGCCAGCAGTGTGGGTGGCGGCAATCAGCCCCAGCATTTT. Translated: CASSVGGGNQPQHF.

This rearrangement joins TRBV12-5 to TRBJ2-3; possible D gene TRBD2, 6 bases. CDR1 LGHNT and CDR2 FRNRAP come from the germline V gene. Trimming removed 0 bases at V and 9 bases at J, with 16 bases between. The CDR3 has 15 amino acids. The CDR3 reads CASGLVQEGVGTQYF. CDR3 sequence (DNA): TGTGCTAGTGGTTTGGTACAGGAGGGAGTAGGGACGCAGTATTTT.

The CDR3, as DNA: TGTGCCAGTAGTATGGGTCTAGGTACGGACGAGCAGTACTTC. It translates to CASSMGLGTDEQYF. The rearrangement links TRBV19 to TRBJ2-7; D not certain. Germline V gene lookup returns CDR1 LNHDA and CDR2 SQIVND (reference sequence). This CDR3 comprises 14 residues. Trimming pared 3 bases from V and 5 bases from J, leaving 14 bases between.

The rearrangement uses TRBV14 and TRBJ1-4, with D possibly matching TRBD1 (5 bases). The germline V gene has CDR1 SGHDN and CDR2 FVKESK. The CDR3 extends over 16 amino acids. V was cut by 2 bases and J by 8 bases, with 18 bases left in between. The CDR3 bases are TGTGCCAGCAGCCAAACCGTTCAGGGTGGAGGGGAAAAACTGTTTTTT. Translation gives CASSQTVQGGGEKLFF. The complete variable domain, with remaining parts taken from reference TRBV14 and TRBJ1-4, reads EAGVTQFPSHSVIEKGQTVTLRCDPISGHDNLYWYRRVMGKEIKFLLHFVKESKQDESGMPNNRFLAERTGGTYSTLKVQPAELEDSGVYFCASSQTVQGGGEKLFFGSGTQLSVL.

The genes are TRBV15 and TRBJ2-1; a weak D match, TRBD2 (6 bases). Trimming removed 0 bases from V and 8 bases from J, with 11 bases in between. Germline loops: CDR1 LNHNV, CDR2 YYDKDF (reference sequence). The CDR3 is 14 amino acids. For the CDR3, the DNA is TGTGCCACCAGCAGAGATATCCCGGGGGATGAGCAGTTCTTC. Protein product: CATSRDIPGDEQFF.

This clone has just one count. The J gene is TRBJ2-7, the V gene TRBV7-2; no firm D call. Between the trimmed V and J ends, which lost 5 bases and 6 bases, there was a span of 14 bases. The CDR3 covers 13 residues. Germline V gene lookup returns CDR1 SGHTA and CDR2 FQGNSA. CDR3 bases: TGTGCCAGCAGCGCTCGGACGGTGACCGAGCAGTACTTC. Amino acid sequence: CASSARTVTEQYF.

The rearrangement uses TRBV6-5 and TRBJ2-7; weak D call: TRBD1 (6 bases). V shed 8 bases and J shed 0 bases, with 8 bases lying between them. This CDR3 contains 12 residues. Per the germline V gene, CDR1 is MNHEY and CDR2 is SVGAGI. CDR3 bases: TGTGCCAGCCGCAGGGGCTCCTACGAGCAGTACTTC. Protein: CASRRGSYEQYF.

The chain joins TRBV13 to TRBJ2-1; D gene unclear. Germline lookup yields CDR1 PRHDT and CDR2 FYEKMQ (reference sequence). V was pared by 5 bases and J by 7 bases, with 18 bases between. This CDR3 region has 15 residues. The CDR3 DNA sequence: TGTGCCAGCAGCCCACTGGAAGGCGCCCGGAATGAGCAGTTCTTC. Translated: CASSPLEGARNEQFF.

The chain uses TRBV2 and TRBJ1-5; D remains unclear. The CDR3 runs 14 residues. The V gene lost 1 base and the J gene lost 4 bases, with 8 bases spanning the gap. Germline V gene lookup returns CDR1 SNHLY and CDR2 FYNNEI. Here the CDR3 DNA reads TGTGCCAGCAGTGAAGAGGCAGGTAATCAGCCCCAGCATTTT. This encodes CASSEEAGNQPQHF.

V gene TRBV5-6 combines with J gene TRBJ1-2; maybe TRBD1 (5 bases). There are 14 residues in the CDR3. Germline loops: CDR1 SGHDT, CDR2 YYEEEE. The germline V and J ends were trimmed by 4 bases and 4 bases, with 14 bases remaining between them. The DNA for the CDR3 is TGTGCCAGCAGCCGAGACAGAACCCTCTATGGCTACACCTTC. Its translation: CASSRDRTLYGYTF.

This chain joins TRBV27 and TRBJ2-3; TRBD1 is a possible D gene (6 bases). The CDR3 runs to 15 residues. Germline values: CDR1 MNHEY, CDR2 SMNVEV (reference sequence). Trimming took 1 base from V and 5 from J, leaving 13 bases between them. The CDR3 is CASSLYSAGVDTQYF. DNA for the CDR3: TGTGCCAGCAGTTTATACTCCGCAGGGGTAGATACGCAGTATTTT.

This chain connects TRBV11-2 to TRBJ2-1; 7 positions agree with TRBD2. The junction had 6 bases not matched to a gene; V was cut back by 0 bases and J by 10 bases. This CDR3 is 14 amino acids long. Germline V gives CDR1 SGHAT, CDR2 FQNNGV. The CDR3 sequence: CASSLEAGPSEQFF. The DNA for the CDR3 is TGTGCCAGCAGCTTAGAAGCGGGGCCCTCCGAGCAGTTCTTC.

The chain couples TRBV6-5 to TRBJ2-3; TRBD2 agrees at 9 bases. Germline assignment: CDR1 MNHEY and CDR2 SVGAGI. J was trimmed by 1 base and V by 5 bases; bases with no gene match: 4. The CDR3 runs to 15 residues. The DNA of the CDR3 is TGTGCCAGCAGTAGATTAGCGGGGGGCACAGATACGCAGTATTTT. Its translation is CASSRLAGGTDTQYF.

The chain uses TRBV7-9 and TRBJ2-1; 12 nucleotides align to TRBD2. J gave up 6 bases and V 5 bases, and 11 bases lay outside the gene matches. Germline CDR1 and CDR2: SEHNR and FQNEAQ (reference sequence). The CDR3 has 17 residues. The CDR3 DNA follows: TGTGCCAGCAGCCCCGCCGGGGGACTAGCGGGTCTCAATGAGCAGTTCTTC. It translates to CASSPAGGLAGLNEQFF.

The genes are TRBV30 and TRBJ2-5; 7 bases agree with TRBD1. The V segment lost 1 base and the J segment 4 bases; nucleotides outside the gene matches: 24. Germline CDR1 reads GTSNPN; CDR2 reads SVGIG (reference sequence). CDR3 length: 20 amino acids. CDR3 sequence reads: CAWSANFDFRQGLRRETQYF. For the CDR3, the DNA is TGTGCCTGGAGTGCAAACTTCGACTTCCGACAGGGATTAAGGAGAGAGACCCAGTACTTC. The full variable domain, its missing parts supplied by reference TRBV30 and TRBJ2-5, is SQTIHQWPATLVQPVGSPLSLECTVEGTSNPNLYWYRQAAGRGLQLLFYSVGIGQISSEVPQNLSASRPQDRQFILSSKKLLLSDSGFYLCAWSANFDFRQGLRRETQYFGPGTRLLVL.

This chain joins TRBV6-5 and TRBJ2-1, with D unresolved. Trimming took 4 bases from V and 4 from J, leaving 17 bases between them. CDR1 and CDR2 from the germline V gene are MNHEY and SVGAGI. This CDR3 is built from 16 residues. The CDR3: CASSLSPDVRYNEQFF. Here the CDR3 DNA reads TGTGCCAGCAGTTTGTCCCCGGATGTACGGTACAATGAGCAGTTCTTC.

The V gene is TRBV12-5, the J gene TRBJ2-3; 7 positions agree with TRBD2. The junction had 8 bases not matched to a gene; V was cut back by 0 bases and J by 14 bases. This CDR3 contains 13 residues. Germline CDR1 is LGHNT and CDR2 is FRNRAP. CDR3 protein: CASGLVPGGSPYF. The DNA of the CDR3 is TGTGCTAGTGGTTTGGTACCGGGCGGGAGCCCGTATTTT.

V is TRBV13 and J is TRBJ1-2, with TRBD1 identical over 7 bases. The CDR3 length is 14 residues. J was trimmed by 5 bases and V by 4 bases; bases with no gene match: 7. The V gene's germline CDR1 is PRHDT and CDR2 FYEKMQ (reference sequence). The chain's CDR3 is CASSYRDSLYGYTF. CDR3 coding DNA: TGTGCCAGCAGCTACCGGGACAGTCTATATGGCTACACCTTC.

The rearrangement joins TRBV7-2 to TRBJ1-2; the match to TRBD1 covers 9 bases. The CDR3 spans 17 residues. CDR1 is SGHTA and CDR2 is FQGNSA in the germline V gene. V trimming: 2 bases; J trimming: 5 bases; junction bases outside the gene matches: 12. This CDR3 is CASSLSRGGQGLYGYTF. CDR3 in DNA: TGTGCCAGCAGCTTATCCCGGGGGGGACAGGGACTATATGGCTACACCTTC.